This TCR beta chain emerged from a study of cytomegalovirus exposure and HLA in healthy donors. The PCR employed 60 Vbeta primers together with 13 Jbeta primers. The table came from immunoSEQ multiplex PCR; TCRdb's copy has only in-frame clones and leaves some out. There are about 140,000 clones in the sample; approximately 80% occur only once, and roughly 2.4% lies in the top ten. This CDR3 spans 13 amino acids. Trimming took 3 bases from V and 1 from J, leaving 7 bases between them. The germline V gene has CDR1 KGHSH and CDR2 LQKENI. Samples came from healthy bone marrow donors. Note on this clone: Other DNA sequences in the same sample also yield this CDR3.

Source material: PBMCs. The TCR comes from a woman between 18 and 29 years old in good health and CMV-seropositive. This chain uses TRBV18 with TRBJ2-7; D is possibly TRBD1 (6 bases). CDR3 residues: CASSPGQSYEQYF. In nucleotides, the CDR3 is TGTGCCAGCTCACCCGGACAGTCCTACGAGCAGTACTTC.